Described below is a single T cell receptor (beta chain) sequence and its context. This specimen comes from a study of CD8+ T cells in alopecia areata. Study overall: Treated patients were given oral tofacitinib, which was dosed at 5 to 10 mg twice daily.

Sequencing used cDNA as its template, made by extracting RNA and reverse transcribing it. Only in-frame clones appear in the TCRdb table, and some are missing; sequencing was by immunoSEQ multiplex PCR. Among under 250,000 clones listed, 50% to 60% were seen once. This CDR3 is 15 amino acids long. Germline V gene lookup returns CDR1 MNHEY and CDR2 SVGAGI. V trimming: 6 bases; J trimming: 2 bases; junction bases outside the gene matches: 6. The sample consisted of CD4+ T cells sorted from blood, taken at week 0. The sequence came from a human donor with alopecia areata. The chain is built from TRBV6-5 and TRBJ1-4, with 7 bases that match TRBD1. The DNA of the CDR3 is TGTGCCAGCAGCAGACAGGGAGGTACTAATGAAAAACTGTTTTTT. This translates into CASSRQGGTNEKLFF.